The 14 T cell receptor beta chains listed next were all sequenced from one sample in a study of T-cell memory formation after mild COVID-19. MiXCR, applied by TCRdb to the 5' RACE reads, yields one record per CDR3 protein. The sample lists about 240,000 distinct CDR3 sequences, 7.5% to 10% occurring once. The sequencing sample was made of PBMCs or a T cell subset sorted from them (not recorded which). The receptors come from a man in his late teens or twenties who had mild COVID-19 (a few samples of this study predate the infection). Cell type and time point are not known.

This chain joins TRBV9 and TRBJ2-7, with TRBD1 identical over 8 bases. CDR3 length: 15 amino acids. J lost 1 base, V lost 0 bases, and 3 bases had no gene match. The germline gives CDR1 SGDLS, CDR2 YYNGEE. The CDR3 DNA sequence: TGTGCCAGCAGCGTAGGGACAGGGAATTCCTACGAGCAGTACTTC. It yields the protein CASSVGTGNSYEQYF.

The gene calls are TRBV5-1 and TRBJ2-3; the D is unclear. With 6 bases removed from V and 2 bases from J, the gap between germline ends came to 13 bases. Germline V gene data show CDR1 as SGHRS and CDR2 as YFSETQ. There are 14 residues in the CDR3. In nucleotides, the CDR3 is TGCGCCAGCACCTTAAGCGCTTACACAGATACGCAGTATTTT. Residues: CASTLSAYTDTQYF.

This clonotype showed up just a few times. The chain carries TRBV11-2 and TRBJ2-3; the match to TRBD2 covers 10 bases. The CDR3 contains 16 residues. The germline gives CDR1 SGHAT, CDR2 FQNNGV. The V segment lost 5 bases and the J segment 1 base; nucleotides outside the gene matches: 6. CDR3 sequence reads: CASSPGAGGGTDTQYF. In DNA, the CDR3 is TGTGCCAGCAGCCCGGGAGCGGGGGGGGGCACAGATACGCAGTATTTT.

The CDR3: CASSQNGQGFTYEQYV. The DNA of the CDR3 is TGTGCCAGCAGCCAAAATGGGCAGGGGTTTACTTACGAGCAGTACGTC. This chain links TRBV11-2 with TRBJ2-7, with a tentative D call TRBD1 (6 bases). Germline V gene sequence: CDR1 SGHAT, CDR2 FQNNGV. Trimming removed 5 bases from V and 4 bases from J, with 21 bases in between. This CDR3 is built from 16 residues.

The J gene is TRBJ2-1, the V gene TRBV5-8, with TRBD2 as a possible D gene (6 bases). Germline-derived CDR1 and CDR2 are SGHTS and YDEGEE. V shed 0 bases and J shed 3 bases, with 16 bases lying between them. The CDR3 is 17 amino acids. The DNA for the CDR3 is TGTGCCAGCAGCTTGGCGTACCGGGAGACATTCTACAATGAGCAGTTCTTC. This translates into CASSLAYRETFYNEQFF.

This clonotype was detected ten times or more. The rearrangement links TRBV5-1 to TRBJ2-3; D tentatively reads TRBD1 or TRBD2 (5 bases each). The CDR3 sequence is 16 residues long. Germline V lookup: CDR1 SGHRS, CDR2 YFSETQ. Between the trimmed V and J ends, which lost 0 bases and 2 bases, there was a span of 13 bases. The CDR3 DNA reads TGCGCCAGCAGCTTGGCCCAACTAGGGGCCACAGATACGCAGTATTTT. This sequence encodes CASSLAQLGATDTQYF.

The chain uses TRBV9 and TRBJ2-3; 8 positions match TRBD2. CDR3 length equals 16 residues. After removal of 0 bases from V and 3 bases from J, the junction contained 6 bases not matched to a gene. From germline, CDR1 is SGDLS and CDR2 YYNGEE. CDR3 in DNA: TGTGCCAGCAGCGTAGACCGGGGGGGCCGGACAGATACGCAGTATTTT. This codes for CASSVDRGGRTDTQYF.

This clonotype was detected only a few times. This rearrangement joins TRBV12-3 or TRBV12-4 to TRBJ1-2; tentatively, D is TRBD1 (6 bases). This CDR3 contains 15 residues. Between the trimmed V and J ends, which lost 7 bases and 7 bases, there was a span of 22 bases. The CDR3: CASTQRRGGLGGYTF. The CDR3 nucleotides are TGTGCCAGCACCCAGCGGCGGGGGGGGCTCGGTGGCTACACCTTC.

V gene TRBV2 combines with J gene TRBJ2-3; maybe TRBD1 (6 bases). Germline lookup yields CDR1 SNHLY and CDR2 FYNNEI. CDR3 length: 15 residues. V shed 6 bases and J shed 6 bases, with 19 bases lying between them. As DNA, the CDR3 is TGTGCCAGCAGACCTCGGGACCGAAGGGGGGATACGCAGTATTTT. Translating it yields CASRPRDRRGDTQYF.

This clonotype came up a few times. The rearrangement uses TRBV7-9 and TRBJ2-7, with D possibly matching TRBD1 (6 bases). With 5 bases removed from V and 4 bases from J, the gap between germline ends came to 15 bases. The CDR3 runs to 14 residues. CDR1 and CDR2 (germline): SEHNR, FQNEAQ (reference sequence). For the CDR3, the DNA is TGTGCCAGCAGCCCACAGGGATGGGCTTACGAGCAGTACGTC. It encodes CASSPQGWAYEQYV.

This clonotype was recorded many times. The genes are TRBV9 and TRBJ2-3; 7 bases map to TRBD2. Germline trimming cut 1 base from V and 2 bases from J; bases unmatched to any gene: 19. From germline, CDR1 is SGDLS and CDR2 YYNGEE. The CDR3 covers 20 residues. CDR3 in DNA: TGTGCCAGCAGCGTAACCCTGGGGGGAGGGGCGCCTTATTACACAGATACGCAGTATTTT. Protein sequence: CASSVTLGGGAPYYTDTQYF.

This clonotype appeared a few times. The chain joins TRBV20-1 to TRBJ2-7; TRBD1 agrees at 9 bases. This CDR3 spans 15 amino acids. V shed 1 base, J shed 3 bases, and the junction held 7 bases outside the gene matches. The V gene's germline CDR1 is DFQATT and CDR2 SNEGSKA (reference sequence). The CDR3 loop is CSARAPGQGLYEQYV. The DNA for the CDR3 is TGCAGTGCTAGAGCCCCGGGACAGGGCCTCTACGAGCAGTACGTC.

A few counts support this clonotype. The chain couples TRBV4-2 to TRBJ2-6, with D unclear. Looked up from germline, CDR1 is LGHNA and CDR2 is YNFKEQ. The V gene lost 7 bases and the J gene lost 0 bases, with 10 bases spanning the gap. CDR3 length: 15 amino acids. DNA for the CDR3: TGTGCCAGCACTCCTTCGGGCTCTGGGGCCAACGTCCTGACTTTC. Translating gives CASTPSGSGANVLTF.

There are a few counts of this clonotype. The chain joins TRBV4-3 to TRBJ1-2; the D gene is possibly TRBD1 (5 bases). There are 16 residues in the CDR3. Trimming took 0 bases from V and 4 from J, leaving 15 bases between them. Germline V gene lookup returns CDR1 LGHNA and CDR2 YSLEER. The CDR3 loop reads CASSQETVRDSYGYTF. CDR3 DNA sequence: TGCGCCAGCAGCCAAGAGACGGTCAGGGATAGCTATGGCTACACCTTC.